The present entry profiles one T cell receptor beta chain with its context. The data originate from a study of technical replicates of blood from a few donors. V was trimmed by 3 bases and J by 11 bases, leaving 19 bases between them. Germline V gene sequence: CDR1 LNHDA, CDR2 SQIVND (reference sequence). The CDR3 length is 15 residues. Sequencing was performed with immunoSEQ multiplex PCR; in TCRdb, only in-frame clones are kept and a portion is missing. The sample holds approximately 85,000 clones, about 90% seen once. Sequencing used T cells isolated from PBMCs. This chain links TRBV19 with TRBJ2-2, with D possibly matching TRBD2 (6 bases). The source is a human donor in good health. Written as DNA, the CDR3 is TGTGCCAGTAGTATCGGGACTCTTATATTCGGTGAGCTGTTTTTT. This gives the protein CASSIGTLIFGELFF.